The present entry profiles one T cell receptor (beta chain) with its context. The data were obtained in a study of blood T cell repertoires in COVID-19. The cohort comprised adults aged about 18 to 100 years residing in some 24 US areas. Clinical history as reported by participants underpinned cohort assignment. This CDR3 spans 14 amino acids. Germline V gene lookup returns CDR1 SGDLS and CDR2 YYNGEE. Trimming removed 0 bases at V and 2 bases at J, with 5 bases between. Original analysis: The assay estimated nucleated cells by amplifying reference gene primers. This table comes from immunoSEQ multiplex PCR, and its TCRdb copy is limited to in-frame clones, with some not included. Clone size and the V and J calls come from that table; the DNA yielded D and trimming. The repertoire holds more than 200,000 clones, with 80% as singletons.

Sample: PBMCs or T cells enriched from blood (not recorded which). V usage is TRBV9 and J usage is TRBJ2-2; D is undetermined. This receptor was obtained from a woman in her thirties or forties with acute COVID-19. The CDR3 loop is CASSVGGNTGELFF. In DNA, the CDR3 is TGTGCCAGCAGCGTAGGCGGTAACACCGGGGAGCTGTTTTTT.